These 3 T cell receptor beta chains were sequenced from one sample in a study of memory CD8 T cells in hepatitis C reinfection. Only in-frame clones appear in the TCRdb table, and some are missing; sequencing was by immunoSEQ multiplex PCR. Here the sample spans 50,000 or so clones, roughly 90% being singletons. Specified time point: pre-reinfection, 55 to 20 weeks before reinfection detection. The sorted cells went straight to TCR sequencing with no prior in vitro expansion. What was sequenced was naive CD8+ T cells sorted from blood. These receptors were obtained from a man between 18 and 29 years old with hepatitis C virus infection.

The J gene is TRBJ1-5, the V gene TRBV11-3; D call uncertain. The germline gives CDR1 SGHNT, CDR2 YENEEA. The CDR3 runs to 11 residues. Trimming stripped 5 bases from V and 4 bases from J, with 3 bases between. The CDR3, as DNA: TGTGCCAGCAGCCTGAATCAGCCCCAGCATTTT. It translates to CASSLNQPQHF.

This chain joins TRBV6-5 and TRBJ1-1, with 7 bases matching TRBD1. The CDR3 covers 15 residues. Germline assignment: CDR1 MNHEY and CDR2 SVGAGI. With V trimmed by 6 bases and J by 0 bases, 7 bases remained unmatched. CDR3 protein: CASRPTGFMNTEAFF. CDR3 nucleotides: TGTGCCAGCAGGCCGACAGGGTTCATGAACACTGAAGCTTTCTTT.

The V and J genes are TRBV5-1 and TRBJ2-7, with D tentatively TRBD2 (6 bases). V was pared by 0 bases and J by 3 bases, with 13 bases between. Germline lookup yields CDR1 SGHRS and CDR2 YFSETQ. CDR3 length equals 15 residues. CDR3 sequence: CASSLGGGADYEQYF. As DNA, the CDR3 is TGCGCCAGCAGCTTGGGGGGCGGGGCAGACTACGAGCAGTACTTC.